The 6 T cell receptor beta chains presented below share a single source sample, sequenced in a study of blood T cell repertoires in COVID-19. Libraries were prepared by immunoSEQ multiplex PCR; TCRdb keeps only in-frame clonotypes and omits some of them. The sample shows over 150,000 clones, around nine tenths of them seen only once. The sample taken for sequencing was peripheral blood. These receptors all come from a woman under 30 who had recovered from COVID-19.

The CDR3 sequence: CASSQERGLYNEQFF. CDR3 DNA: TGCGCCAGCAGCCAAGAGCGGGGTTTATACAATGAGCAGTTCTTC. The J gene is TRBJ2-1, the V gene TRBV4-3, with TRBD2 as a possible D gene (6 bases). V shed 0 bases and J shed 4 bases, with 10 bases lying between them. CDR1 is LGHNA and CDR2 is YSLEER in the germline V gene. The CDR3 is made up of 15 amino acids.

The V and J genes are TRBV19 and TRBJ2-7; 10 bases map to TRBD1. Trimming cost V 5 bases and J 4 bases; bases outside gene matches: 5. CDR1 and CDR2 from the germline V gene are LNHDA and SQIVND (reference sequence). This CDR3 spans 14 amino acids. CDR3 nucleotide sequence: TGTGCCAGTAGTCCCGGGACAGGGGTTTACGAGCAGTACTTC. It translates to CASSPGTGVYEQYF.

This chain uses TRBV18 with TRBJ1-6; the match to TRBD1 covers 7 bases. CDR3 length equals 17 residues. In germline, CDR1 is KGHSH, CDR2 LQKENI. The junction had 7 bases not matched to a gene; V was cut back by 5 bases and J by 0 bases. The CDR3, as DNA: TGTGCCAGCTCATCAATGGGACAGAGCTCCTATAATTCACCCCTCCACTTT. Protein sequence: CASSSMGQSSYNSPLHF.

This chain uses TRBV28 with TRBJ2-3; 11 nucleotides align to TRBD2. The CDR3 runs 14 residues. V dropped 8 bases and J dropped 6; count of bases not matched to a gene: 7. The V gene's germline CDR1 is MDHEN and CDR2 SYDVKM. CDR3 amino acids: CASQTSGRLDTQYF. The CDR3 region has the DNA TGTGCCAGCCAAACTAGCGGGAGATTGGATACGCAGTATTTT.

CDR3 residues: CASSPGTGGHQPQHF. CDR3 DNA: TGTGCCAGCAGCCCCGGGACAGGGGGCCATCAGCCCCAGCATTTT. The J gene is TRBJ1-5, the V gene TRBV5-6; 12 bases are shared with TRBD1. Germline CDR1 is SGHDT and CDR2 is YYEEEE. The junction had 4 bases not matched to a gene; V was cut back by 4 bases and J by 5 bases. CDR3 length: 15 amino acids. Using reference TRBV5-6 and TRBJ1-5 for the parts outside the CDR3, the full variable domain is DAGVTQSPTHLIKTRGQQVTLRCSPKSGHDTVSWYQQALGQGPQFIFQYYEEEERQRGNFPDRFSGHQFPNYSSELNVNALLLGDSALYLCASSPGTGGHQPQHFGDGTRLSIL.

The chain recombines TRBV7-2 with TRBJ2-7, with a weak D call TRBD2 (5 bases). Trimming pared 3 bases from V and 4 bases from J, leaving 13 bases between. Per germline, CDR1 SGHTA and CDR2 FQGNSA. The CDR3 contains 14 residues. The CDR3 is CASSFSRSGYEQYF. The CDR3 DNA reads TGTGCCAGCAGCTTTTCCCGTTCGGGGTACGAGCAGTACTTC.